This T cell receptor (beta chain) was sequenced for a study of T-cell reconstitution after alpha-beta-depleted transplantation in children. J was trimmed by 0 bases and V by 4 bases; bases with no gene match: 10. This CDR3 contains 18 residues. Germline V CDR1 and CDR2: LGHNA, YNFKEQ. Unique molecular identifiers were used in preparing the TCRbeta library. In TCRdb, the PCR reads were re-called with MiXCR into one record per CDR3 protein. This table has 380,000 or so distinct CDR3 sequences, 13% appearing once. This clonotype came up a few times. This specimen was PBMCs, taken from the stem cell graft. The TCR comes from a human donor who donated a stem cell graft to a child with Fanconi anemia. This chain uses TRBV4-2 with TRBJ1-4, with 8 bases that match TRBD1. The CDR3 sequence: CASSRAQDRAATNEKLFF. The CDR3 bases are TGTGCCAGCAGCCGCGCCCAGGACAGGGCCGCAACTAATGAAAAACTGTTTTTT.